This is a list of T cell receptor beta chains from one sample in a study of T cells in Graves' hyperthyroidism and ophthalmopathy. TCRdb reprocessed the multiplex PCR reads with MiXCR, giving one entry per CDR3 protein. The sample yields around 760,000 distinct CDR3 sequences, approximately 36% seen once. The sequenced sample consisted of blood. Receptors were obtained from a middle-aged woman with Graves' hyperthyroidism. Each CDR3 is given with its conserved first and last residue. Clone size is stated in some rows and not others, as once, few, many or a class when expanded.

CASSLIGQGNTEAFF | TRBJ1-1 | TRBV7-9 | NA
CSVDRGDEKLFF | TRBJ1-4 | TRBV29-1 | many
CATEGTGNQPQHF | TRBJ1-5 | TRBV19 | many
CASSQVGTGSEQYF | TRBJ2-7 | TRBV7-9 | NA
CASSQALNSPLHF | TRBJ1-6 | TRBV14 | many
CASSEDKRGPYEQYF | TRBJ2-7 | TRBV6-1 | once
CASSLGGRQYF | TRBJ2-7 | TRBV19 | NA
CASSVTGEGITEAFF | TRBJ1-1 | TRBV9 | NA
CASRFGVSSYEQYF | TRBJ2-7 | TRBV6-5 | few
CASRPTGSGANVLTF | TRBJ2-6 | TRBV6-5 | many
CAISEARGGYGYTF | TRBJ1-2 | TRBV10-3 | many
CASSQDTRILGNTEAFF | TRBJ1-1 | TRBV7-9 | NA
CSASLGTGVFYEQYF | TRBJ2-7 | TRBV20-1 | NA
CASSRTGGGEKLFF | TRBJ1-4 | TRBV12-3/TRBV12-4 | NA
CASSRNPYGYTF | TRBJ1-2 | TRBV27 | NA
CSARDQGDYPYEQYF | TRBJ2-7 | TRBV20-1 | few
CATSGSLQGGTQYF | TRBJ2-5 | TRBV24-1 | many
CAISRDPGQGYGYTF | TRBJ1-2 | TRBV10-3 | many
CAISESSGTSGRAETQYF | TRBJ2-5 | TRBV10-3 | few
CASSEAVNVYNEKLFF | TRBJ1-4 | TRBV6-1 | NA
CASSLSAGSGHRNTEAFF | TRBJ1-1 | TRBV5-6 | NA
CASSPGILGNTEAFF | TRBJ1-1 | TRBV7-3 | NA
CASSGDSGGAQYF | TRBJ2-3 | TRBV6-5 | NA
CASSQDHFLAGATDEQYF | TRBJ2-7 | TRBV7-9 | NA
CSAPDRGDQPQHF | TRBJ1-5 | TRBV20-1 | many
CASIPGSNTEAFF | TRBJ1-1 | TRBV7-9 | NA
CASTGGESTEAFF | TRBJ1-1 | TRBV5-1 | NA
CASSEARYGRGPPRAFF | TRBJ1-1 | TRBV2 | many
CASSKTGPGELFF | TRBJ2-2 | TRBV10-2 | few
CSAIALAGPLEQYF | TRBJ2-7 | TRBV20-1 | many
CASSLRGGEGSPLHF | TRBJ1-6 | TRBV7-2 | NA
CASSLSGKRGVSAFF | TRBJ1-1 | TRBV7-9 | NA
CASSYERQGLMGQAQYF | TRBJ2-5 | TRBV11-1 | NA
CASSWEVDTEAFF | TRBJ1-1 | TRBV6-4 | NA
CASSQDGGGEGETQYF | TRBJ2-5 | TRBV5-1 | few
CASSSSPTTNEKLFF | TRBJ1-4 | TRBV5-1 | few
CASSNDRGLGNTIYF | TRBJ1-3 | TRBV6-1 | NA
CASSFPSIGETQYF | TRBJ2-5 | TRBV5-6 | few
CASSPYRGHGEKLFF | TRBJ1-4 | TRBV7-2 | many
CASSQPPGQGRDSPLHF | TRBJ1-6 | TRBV4-3 | NA
CASRGDPGETQYF | TRBJ2-5 | TRBV19 | NA
CASSFVADREAFF | TRBJ1-1 | TRBV10-2 | once
CASSVGAGSNTEAFF | TRBJ1-1 | TRBV9 | NA
CAISEDTGMGEKLFF | TRBJ1-4 | TRBV10-3 | many
CSVVRTSGANTGELFF | TRBJ2-2 | TRBV29-1 | NA
CASRESAVGPQHF | TRBJ1-5 | TRBV2 | many
CASSPRRWMNTEAFF | TRBJ1-1 | TRBV7-3 | once
CASSTKDRGLREQYF | TRBJ2-7 | TRBV7-2 | NA
CASSQQGVLNSPLHF | TRBJ1-6 | TRBV2 | NA